These 21 T cell receptor beta chains were sequenced from one sample in a study of blood T cell repertoires in COVID-19. Sequenced by immunoSEQ multiplex PCR; TCRdb stores in-frame clones only, minus some. The sample includes just over 250,000 clones, about 81% of them seen just once. Material for sequencing was PBMCs or T cells enriched from blood (not recorded which). Receptor source: a man aged 30 to 39 with acute COVID-19.

The chain joins TRBV25-1 to TRBJ1-2; 7 bases line up with TRBD1. The CDR3 consists of 15 residues. Unmatched junction bases numbered 9, after V lost 4 bases and J lost 4 bases. From germline, CDR1 is MGHDK and CDR2 SYGVNS. The CDR3 spells CASSGLTGSVYGYTF. In nucleotides, the CDR3 is TGTGCCAGCAGTGGTTTGACAGGGTCGGTCTATGGCTACACCTTC.

This chain connects TRBV5-6 to TRBJ2-1; 7 bases agree with TRBD1. The length of the CDR3 is 17 residues. Germline V gene data show CDR1 as SGHDT and CDR2 as YYEEEE. The V gene end was trimmed by 4 bases and the J gene end by 1 base; junction bases not matched to a gene: 11. In nucleotides, the CDR3 is TGTGCCAGCAGCCCGCAGGTCGCGGACAGGTCCTACAATGAGCAGTTCTTC. Its protein product is CASSPQVADRSYNEQFF.

Only one count was recorded for this clone. The chain links TRBV6-5 to TRBJ1-2; D is possibly TRBD1 (6 bases). V was pared by 2 bases and J by 7 bases, with 8 bases between. Germline assignment: CDR1 MNHEY and CDR2 SVGAGI. This CDR3 is 12 amino acids long. CDR3 region: CASSYDRTGYTF. Here the CDR3 DNA reads TGTGCCAGCAGTTACGACAGGACTGGCTACACCTTC.

The rearrangement uses TRBV7-9 and TRBJ1-4; the D is unclear. This CDR3 has 14 residues. The germline gives CDR1 SEHNR, CDR2 FQNEAQ (reference sequence). V lost 1 base and J lost 8, with 11 bases in between. This CDR3 is CASSLGGGGEKLFF. CDR3 DNA: TGTGCCAGCAGCTTAGGAGGAGGAGGGGAAAAACTGTTTTTT.

The chain links TRBV27 to TRBJ2-1; D uncertain. V lost 4 bases to trimming and J lost 9 bases, with 13 bases between them. CDR1 and CDR2 (germline): MNHEY, SMNVEV (reference sequence). The length of the CDR3 is 13 residues. This CDR3 is CASSWIAVGEQFF. CDR3 in DNA: TGTGCCAGCAGTTGGATAGCTGTAGGTGAGCAGTTCTTC.

This clone came up a few times. V and J are TRBV4-3 and TRBJ1-2; 12 nucleotides align to TRBD1. V lost 4 bases, J lost 8 bases, and 14 bases stayed unmatched. CDR3 length: 17 amino acids. From germline, CDR1 is LGHNA and CDR2 YSLEER. This CDR3 reads CASSPGTGGVTVRGYTF. In DNA form, the CDR3 reads TGCGCCAGCAGCCCCGGGACAGGGGGCGTTACGGTGAGAGGCTACACCTTC.

The rearrangement uses TRBV3-1 (or the pseudogene TRBV3-2) and TRBJ2-2; D unresolved. Germline lookup yields CDR1 LGHDT and CDR2 YNNKEL (reference sequence). CDR3 size: 15 residues. V was shortened by 1 base and J by 3 bases, with 9 bases between the two germline ends. This chain's CDR3 is CASSQGDGYTGELFF. CDR3 DNA: TGTGCCAGCAGCCAAGGAGACGGGTACACCGGGGAGCTGTTTTTT.

The rearrangement uses TRBV2 and TRBJ1-2; D perhaps matches TRBD1 (5 bases). Germline CDR1 SNHLY, CDR2 FYNNEI. This CDR3 comprises 15 residues. Trimming removed 2 bases at V and 1 base at J, with 11 bases between. The CDR3 reads CASSERAGNNYGYTF. The CDR3 nucleotides read TGTGCCAGCAGTGAACGGGCAGGGAATAACTATGGCTACACCTTC.

Here the CDR3 DNA reads TGCAGCGTAATCGAACGGGGTTCGTACAATGAGCAGTTCTTC. Amino acids: CSVIERGSYNEQFF. The chain employs TRBV29-1 and TRBJ2-1, with a weak D call TRBD2 (5 bases). Trimming stripped 6 bases from V and 4 bases from J, with 16 bases between. From germline, CDR1 is SQVTM and CDR2 ANQGSEA. The CDR3 is made up of 14 amino acids.

This chain uses TRBV6-5 with TRBJ1-4; weak D call: TRBD1 (5 bases). This CDR3 contains 15 residues. Germline CDR1 reads MNHEY; CDR2 reads SVGAGI. The ends were cut back, 8 bases at V and 4 bases at J, with 17 bases in the middle. CDR3: CASGIGARSNEKLFF. For the CDR3, the DNA is TGTGCCAGCGGTATTGGGGCCCGCAGTAATGAAAAACTGTTTTTT.

CDR3 loop: CASSQDRNRGGNQPQHF. CDR3 in DNA: TGTGCCAGCAGCCAAGATCGTAACAGGGGAGGCAATCAGCCCCAGCATTTT. The V call is TRBV4-2, the J call TRBJ1-5; 7 bases are a match to TRBD1. V was clipped by 0 bases and J by 2 bases; unmatched bases: 7. CDR1 LGHNA and CDR2 YNFKEQ come from the germline V gene. The CDR3 sequence is 17 residues long.

This rearrangement joins TRBV5-1 to TRBJ1-2; D not certain. Germline CDR1 is SGHRS and CDR2 is YFSETQ. Trimming took 0 bases from V and 5 from J, leaving 8 bases between them. The CDR3 sequence is 13 residues long. The chain's CDR3 is CASSLESGYGYTF. CDR3 nucleotide sequence: TGCGCCAGCAGCTTGGAGTCGGGGTATGGCTACACCTTC.

The chain is built from TRBV5-4 and TRBJ2-3; TRBD2 agrees at 12 bases. This CDR3 is built from 15 residues. V lost 0 bases to trimming and J lost 5 bases; unmatched junction nucleotides: 1. Germline lookup yields CDR1 SGHNT and CDR2 YYREEE (reference sequence). The CDR3 reads CASSLGGLAGDTQYF. CDR3 DNA sequence: TGTGCCAGCAGCTTGGGGGGACTAGCGGGAGATACGCAGTATTTT.

V gene TRBV5-1 combines with J gene TRBJ1-4; D is unresolved. The V gene lost 1 base and the J gene lost 4 bases, with 8 bases spanning the gap. Germline CDR1 SGHRS, CDR2 YFSETQ. The CDR3 runs to 14 residues. CDR3 DNA sequence: TGCGCCAGCAGCTTGACAGAGCTTAATGAAAAACTGTTTTTT. As protein: CASSLTELNEKLFF.

This chain links TRBV27 with TRBJ1-6; D remains unclear. From germline, CDR1 is MNHEY and CDR2 SMNVEV (reference sequence). V was clipped by 3 bases and J by 10 bases, with 13 bases between them. This CDR3 has 14 amino acids. CDR3 loop: CASSFDAGGSPLHF. CDR3 nucleotide sequence: TGTGCCAGCAGTTTTGACGCGGGAGGCTCACCCCTCCACTTT.

V and J are TRBV7-5 and TRBJ1-2; the table gives TRBD1 as D, unverified against the DNA. TRBV7-5 is labeled a pseudogene. The CDR3 sequence is 14 residues long. Here the CDR3 reads CVRSLAVTVGGYTF. CDR3 in DNA: TGTGTCAGAAGCTTAGCTGTGACAGTAGGAGGCTACACCTTC.

CDR3 region: CASRTTAGETQYF. DNA of the CDR3: TGTGCCAGTAGAACAACCGCGGGCGAGACCCAGTACTTC. The V gene is TRBV19, the J gene TRBJ2-5; tentative D call: TRBD2 (5 bases). The CDR3 has 13 residues. Trimming removed 6 bases at V and 5 bases at J, with 13 bases between. The V gene's germline CDR1 is LNHDA and CDR2 SQIVND (reference sequence).

This chain connects TRBV5-4 to TRBJ1-3, with D maybe TRBD1 (6 bases). The CDR3 covers 19 residues. V lost 4 bases and J lost 2, with 25 bases in between. Germline assignment: CDR1 SGHNT and CDR2 YYREEE (reference sequence). The CDR3 bases are TGTGCCAGCAGCCTCAACAAGACAGGACTCTCGAGCCCTGGAAACACCATATATTTT. Translated, it gives CASSLNKTGLSSPGNTIYF.

The rearrangement links TRBV29-1 to TRBJ1-3; D not resolved. CDR3 size: 14 residues. Looked up from germline, CDR1 is SQVTM and CDR2 is ANQGSEA. The V end lost 3 bases, the J end lost 0 bases, and 9 bases lay between the germline ends. CDR3 region: CSVEGSVSGNTIYF. For the CDR3, the DNA is TGCAGCGTTGAGGGCTCTGTCTCTGGAAACACCATATATTTT. Filled out from reference TRBV29-1 and TRBJ1-3, the complete variable domain reads SAVISQKPSRDICQRGTSLTIQCQVDSQVTMMFWYRQQPGQSLTLIATANQGSEATYESGFVIDKFPISRPNLTFSTLTVSNMSPEDSSIYLCSVEGSVSGNTIYFGEGSWLTVV.

Here the CDR3 reads CASSPRGTYEQYV. The CDR3 DNA follows: TGTGCCAGCAGTCCCCGGGGGACCTACGAGCAGTACGTC. V usage is TRBV28 and J usage is TRBJ2-7; tentative D call: TRBD2 (6 bases). Trimming stripped 5 bases from V and 2 bases from J, with 10 bases between. This CDR3 is built from 13 residues. Germline V gene sequence: CDR1 MDHEN, CDR2 SYDVKM.

V usage is TRBV27 and J usage is TRBJ1-2; tentative D call: TRBD1 (5 bases). The CDR3 spans 14 residues. Germline V gene lookup returns CDR1 MNHEY and CDR2 SMNVEV (reference sequence). V was trimmed by 5 bases and J by 6 bases, leaving 16 bases between them. The CDR3 spells CASSTDPGFHGYTF. The CDR3 nucleotides are TGTGCCAGCAGTACTGACCCAGGGTTCCATGGCTACACCTTC.